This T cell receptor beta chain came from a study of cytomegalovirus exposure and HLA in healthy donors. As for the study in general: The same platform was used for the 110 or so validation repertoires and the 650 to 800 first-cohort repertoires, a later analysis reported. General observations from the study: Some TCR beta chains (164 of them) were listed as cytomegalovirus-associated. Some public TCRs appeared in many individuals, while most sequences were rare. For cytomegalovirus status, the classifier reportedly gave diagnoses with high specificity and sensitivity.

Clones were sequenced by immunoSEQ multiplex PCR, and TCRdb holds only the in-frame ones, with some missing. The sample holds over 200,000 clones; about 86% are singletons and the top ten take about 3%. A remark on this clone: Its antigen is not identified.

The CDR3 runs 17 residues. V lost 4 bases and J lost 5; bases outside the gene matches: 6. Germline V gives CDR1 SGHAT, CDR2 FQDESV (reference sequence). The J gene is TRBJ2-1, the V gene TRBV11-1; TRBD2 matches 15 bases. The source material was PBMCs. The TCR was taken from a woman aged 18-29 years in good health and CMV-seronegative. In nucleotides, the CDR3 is TGTGCCAGCAGCTCGGGACTAGCGGGAGGTTATCACAATGAGCAGTTCTTC. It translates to CASSSGLAGGYHNEQFF.